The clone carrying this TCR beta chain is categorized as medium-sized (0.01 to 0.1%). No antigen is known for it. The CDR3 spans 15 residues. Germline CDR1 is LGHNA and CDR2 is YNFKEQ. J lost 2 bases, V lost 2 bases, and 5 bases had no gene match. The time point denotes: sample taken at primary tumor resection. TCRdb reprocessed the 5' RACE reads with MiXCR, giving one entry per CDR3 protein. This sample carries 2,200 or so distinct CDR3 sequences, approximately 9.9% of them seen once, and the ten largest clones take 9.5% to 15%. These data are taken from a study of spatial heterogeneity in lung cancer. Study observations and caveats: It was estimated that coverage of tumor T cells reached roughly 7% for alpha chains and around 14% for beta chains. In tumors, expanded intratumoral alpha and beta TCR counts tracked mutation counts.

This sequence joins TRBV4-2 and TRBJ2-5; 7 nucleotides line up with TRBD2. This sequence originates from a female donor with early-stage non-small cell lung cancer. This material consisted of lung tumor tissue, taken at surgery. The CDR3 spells CASSQRGDHQETQYF. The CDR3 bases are TGTGCCAGCAGCCAACGGGGGGACCATCAAGAGACCCAGTACTTC.